This T cell receptor beta chain was sequenced for a study of blood T cell repertoires in COVID-19. Study context: Material from acute and convalescent COVID-19 was sourced from the United States, Italy and Spain. The cDNA or gDNA used as material had been derived from T cells, B-cell-depleted T cells, or PBMCs.

Per the study methods: Amplification with reference gene primers provided the estimates of nucleated cell counts. TCRdb keeps only in-frame clones here, not all; method: immunoSEQ multiplex PCR. The V and J calls and clone size are taken from that table; D and trimming were inferred from the DNA. The table shows tens of thousands of clones, with around 86% occurring only once. Germline V gene data show CDR1 as SGDLS and CDR2 as YYNGEE. The CDR3 has 15 amino acids. The V gene end was trimmed by 0 bases and the J gene end by 2 bases; junction bases not matched to a gene: 3. The specimen was peripheral blood. The chain joins TRBV9 to TRBJ1-1, with 8 bases identical to TRBD1. The receptor's source is a middle-aged man with active or convalescent COVID-19. This CDR3 is CASSVVDRGNTEAFF. In DNA, the CDR3 is TGTGCCAGCAGCGTAGTCGACAGGGGTAACACTGAAGCTTTCTTT.